A single sample is the source of the 13 T cell receptor beta chains below, sequenced in a study of blood T cell repertoires in COVID-19. Repertoires were generated with immunoSEQ multiplex PCR, while TCRdb's copy carries only in-frame clones and drops some. This sample has about 180,000 clones; around 90% occur once, and the top ten carry roughly 1.6%. The specimen was peripheral blood. These receptors originate from a woman between 45 and 65 years old with acute or convalescent COVID-19.

V and J are TRBV5-1 and TRBJ2-2, with 7 positions matching TRBD1. V was clipped by 2 bases and J by 5 bases; unmatched bases: 3. In germline, CDR1 is SGHRS, CDR2 YFSETQ. The CDR3 consists of 14 residues. In DNA, the CDR3 is TGCGCCAGCAGCTTCCAGGGGGAAACCGGGGAGCTGTTTTTT. Translating it yields CASSFQGETGELFF.

The chain combines TRBV6-5 with TRBJ2-7; 8 bases match TRBD1. The CDR3 covers 14 residues. Trimming at V came to 5 bases and at J to 3 bases, leaving 6 bases not matched to a gene. Germline values: CDR1 MNHEY, CDR2 SVGAGI. The CDR3 loop reads CASSREQGVYEQYF. The CDR3, as DNA: TGTGCCAGCAGTAGGGAACAGGGGGTCTACGAGCAGTACTTC.

The chain is built from TRBV5-1 and TRBJ2-3; TRBD2 is a possible D gene (6 bases). This CDR3 has 15 amino acids. The V and J ends lost 4 bases and 6 bases respectively, with 18 bases between them. Germline assignment: CDR1 SGHRS and CDR2 YFSETQ. CDR3 sequence reads: CASSPGSGFEDTQYF. The CDR3 DNA sequence: TGCGCCAGCAGCCCCGGAAGCGGGTTTGAGGATACGCAGTATTTT.

The gene calls are TRBV30 and TRBJ1-3; TRBD1 aligns across 8 bases. This CDR3 has 12 amino acids. The germline V gene encodes CDR1 GTSNPN and CDR2 SVGIG (reference sequence). V trimming: 7 bases; J trimming: 4 bases; junction bases outside the gene matches: 3. CDR3 bases: TGTGCCTCCAGGGACAGGGGAAACACCATATATTTT. Residues: CASRDRGNTIYF.

The gene calls are TRBV5-1 and TRBJ1-1; D uncertain. Trimming cost V 0 bases and J 4 bases, with 10 bases left between them. The germline V gene has CDR1 SGHRS and CDR2 YFSETQ. The CDR3 runs 14 residues. The CDR3 DNA is TGCGCCAGCAGCTTGGGGCTGCAATCCACTGAAGCTTTCTTT. Translation: CASSLGLQSTEAFF.

The chain employs TRBV11-2 and TRBJ2-1, with D unclear. The CDR3 has 14 residues. Deletions cut 6 bases from V and 3 bases from J, with 12 bases between. Germline V gene data show CDR1 as SGHAT and CDR2 as FQNNGV. CDR3 amino acids: CASSRGIDYNEQFF. The CDR3 region has the DNA TGTGCCAGCAGTCGCGGAATAGACTACAATGAGCAGTTCTTC.

The chain carries TRBV30 and TRBJ1-2; TRBD1 is a possible D gene (5 bases). The V gene's germline CDR1 is GTSNPN and CDR2 SVGIG (reference sequence). The V and J ends lost 0 bases and 7 bases respectively, with 15 bases between them. This CDR3 contains 14 residues. CDR3 sequence: CAWSVRRGKGGYTF. The CDR3, as DNA: TGTGCCTGGAGTGTACGACGGGGGAAGGGTGGCTACACCTTC.

The CDR3 sequence: CASSIGGTSGRDTQYF. The CDR3 nucleotides read TGTGCCAGTAGTATAGGGGGGACTAGCGGGAGAGATACGCAGTATTTT. The chain recombines TRBV19 with TRBJ2-3; TRBD2 matches 14 bases. Trimming cost V 1 base and J 5 bases; bases outside gene matches: 2. This CDR3 contains 16 residues. From germline, CDR1 is LNHDA and CDR2 SQIVND (reference sequence).

V usage is TRBV5-6 and J usage is TRBJ1-4, with D uncertain. V lost 3 bases and J 4 bases, leaving 10 bases between the germline ends. Germline V gives CDR1 SGHDT, CDR2 YYEEEE. The CDR3 totals 14 residues. CDR3 amino acids: CASSSVQLNEKLFF. CDR3 in DNA: TGTGCCAGCAGCTCGGTACAGCTTAATGAAAAACTGTTTTTT.

The rearrangement joins TRBV2 to TRBJ2-2, with D possibly being TRBD1 (7 bases). CDR1 is SNHLY, CDR2 FYNNEI, per germline. Trimming stripped 1 base from V and 7 bases from J, with 10 bases between. This CDR3 spans 14 amino acids. CDR3 DNA: TGTGCCAGCAGTGAAGGACAGGGAGGCGGGGAGCTGTTTTTT. The encoded protein is CASSEGQGGGELFF. Based on the CDR3 plus reference TRBV2 and TRBJ2-2, the full variable domain is EPEVTQTPSHQVTQMGQEVILRCVPISNHLYFYWYRQILGQKVEFLVSFYNNEISEKSEIFDDQFSVERPDGSNFTLKIRSTKLEDSAMYFCASSEGQGGGELFFGEGSRLTVL.

This chain joins TRBV9 and TRBJ2-2, with 8 bases fitting TRBD1. J gave up 5 bases and V 4 bases, and 7 bases lay outside the gene matches. The CDR3 extends over 15 amino acids. Germline lookup yields CDR1 SGDLS and CDR2 YYNGEE. CDR3 residues: CASSPRDRYTGELFF. CDR3 coding DNA: TGTGCCAGCAGCCCCCGGGACAGGTATACCGGGGAGCTGTTTTTT.

The chain couples TRBV3-1 (or the pseudogene TRBV3-2) to TRBJ1-1; unclear D gene. V lost 0 bases, J lost 4 bases, and 9 bases lay in between. The germline V gene encodes CDR1 LGHDT and CDR2 YNNKEL (reference sequence). This CDR3 comprises 14 residues. CDR3 DNA sequence: TGTGCCAGCAGCCAAGATCTTGGGAGCACTGAAGCTTTCTTT. Amino acid sequence: CASSQDLGSTEAFF.

The genes are TRBV7-8 and TRBJ2-3, with D perhaps matching TRBD2 (5 bases). The CDR3 is 14 residues long. The V gene lost 1 base and the J gene lost 3 bases, with 8 bases spanning the gap. Germline assignment: CDR1 SGHVS and CDR2 FQNEAQ. The CDR3 protein is CASSLGTLTDTQYF. In nucleotides, the CDR3 is TGTGCCAGCAGCTTAGGGACTCTTACAGATACGCAGTATTTT.